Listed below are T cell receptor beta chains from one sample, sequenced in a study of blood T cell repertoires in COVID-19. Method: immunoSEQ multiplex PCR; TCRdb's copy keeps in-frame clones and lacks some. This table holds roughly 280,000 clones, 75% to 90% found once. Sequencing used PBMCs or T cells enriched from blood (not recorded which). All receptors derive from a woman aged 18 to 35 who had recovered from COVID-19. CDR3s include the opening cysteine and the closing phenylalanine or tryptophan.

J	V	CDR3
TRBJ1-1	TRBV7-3	CASSLEPAVGAFF
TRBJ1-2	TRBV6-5	CASRYSTRGYGYTF
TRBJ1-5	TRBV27	CASSLFSRGGDQPQHF
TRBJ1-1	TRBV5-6	CASSLGWAIEAFF
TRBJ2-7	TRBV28	CASNYAGRTASSYEQYF
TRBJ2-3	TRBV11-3	CASSPGQGERDTQYF
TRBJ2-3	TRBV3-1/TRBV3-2	CASSQDQLAGVAATDTQYF
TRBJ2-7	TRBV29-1	CSVAGGSHYEQYF
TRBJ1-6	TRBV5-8	CASSFLTSNNSPLHF
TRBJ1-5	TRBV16	CASSQQESDSNQPQHF
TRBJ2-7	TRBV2	CASKVAGGFSYEQYF
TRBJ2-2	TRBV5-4	CASSYAGRRTGELFF
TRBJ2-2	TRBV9	CASSSRTGWIGELFF
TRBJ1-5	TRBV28	CASSHGHAGGQPQHF
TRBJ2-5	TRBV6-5	CASSLSRLNQETQYF
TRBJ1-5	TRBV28	CASSSPTGASNQPQHF
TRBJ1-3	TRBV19	CASSIEGGAGNTIYF
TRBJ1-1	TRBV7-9	CASSLKGQGNTEAFF
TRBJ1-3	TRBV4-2	CASSYDTSSGNTIYF
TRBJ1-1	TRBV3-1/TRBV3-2	CASSQAAGLNTEAFF
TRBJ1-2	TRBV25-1	CASSRENYGYTF
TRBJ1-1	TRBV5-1	CASARLSGTEAFF
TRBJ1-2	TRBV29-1	CSVWDSGGYTF
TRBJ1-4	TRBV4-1	CASSQVGGRNAELFF
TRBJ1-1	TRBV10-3	CAISEELGSTEAFF
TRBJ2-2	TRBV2	CASSRTEITGELFF
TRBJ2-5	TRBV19	CASRHLGGHQETQYF
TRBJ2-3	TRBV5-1	CASSLASASADTQYF
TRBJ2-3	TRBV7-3	CASSSRTGGTDTQYF
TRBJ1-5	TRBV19	CATGQGDQPQHF
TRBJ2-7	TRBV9	CASSVAGQGLREQYF
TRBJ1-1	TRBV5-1	CASSLTGTEAFF
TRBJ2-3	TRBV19	CASRIADTQYF
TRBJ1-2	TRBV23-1	CASSLGRAFYGYTF
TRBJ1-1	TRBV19	CASSMWTGRRLDEAFF
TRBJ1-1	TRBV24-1	CATVGQANTEAFF
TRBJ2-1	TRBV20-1	CSASLGVSSSYNEQFF
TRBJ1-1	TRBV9	CASSPQGEGSNTEAFF
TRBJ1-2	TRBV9	CASSVAGQGIYGYTF
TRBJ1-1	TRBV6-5	CASSYSQVNTEAFF
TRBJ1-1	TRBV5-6	CASSFYSMNTEAFF
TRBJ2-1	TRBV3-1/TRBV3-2	CASSRYRGEQFF
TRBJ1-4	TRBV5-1	CASRHGQGDEKLFF
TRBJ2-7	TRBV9	CASSGRDRGYEQYF
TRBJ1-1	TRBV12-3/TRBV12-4	CASRPGGTEAFF
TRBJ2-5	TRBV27	CASSFLTSGGGQETQYF
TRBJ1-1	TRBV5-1	CASSSQGNTEAFF
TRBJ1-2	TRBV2	CASRPSGGDSYGYTF
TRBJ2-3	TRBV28	CASKAGTRTDTQYF